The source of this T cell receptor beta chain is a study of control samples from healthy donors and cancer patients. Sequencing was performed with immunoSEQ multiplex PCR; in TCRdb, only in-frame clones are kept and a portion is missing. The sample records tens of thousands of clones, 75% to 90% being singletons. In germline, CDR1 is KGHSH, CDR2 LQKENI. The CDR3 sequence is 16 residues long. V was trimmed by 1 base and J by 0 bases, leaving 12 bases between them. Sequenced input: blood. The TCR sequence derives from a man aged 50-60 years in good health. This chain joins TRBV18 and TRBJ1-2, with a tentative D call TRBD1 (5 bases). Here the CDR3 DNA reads TGTGCCAGCTCACCACGGGACGGTCAAGCTAACTATGGCTACACCTTC. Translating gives CASSPRDGQANYGYTF.